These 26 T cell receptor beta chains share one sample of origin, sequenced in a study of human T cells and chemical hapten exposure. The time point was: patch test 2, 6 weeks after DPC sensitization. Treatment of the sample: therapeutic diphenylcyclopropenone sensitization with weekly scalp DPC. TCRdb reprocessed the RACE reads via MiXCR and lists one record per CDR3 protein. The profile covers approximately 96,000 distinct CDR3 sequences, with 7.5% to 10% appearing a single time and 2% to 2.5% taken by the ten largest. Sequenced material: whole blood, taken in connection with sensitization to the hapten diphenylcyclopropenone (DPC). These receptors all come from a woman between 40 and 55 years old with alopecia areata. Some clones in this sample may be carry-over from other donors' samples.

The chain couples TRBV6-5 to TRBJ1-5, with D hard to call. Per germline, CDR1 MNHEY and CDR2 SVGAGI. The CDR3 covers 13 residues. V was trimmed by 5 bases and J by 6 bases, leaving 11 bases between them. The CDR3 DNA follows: TGTGCCAGCAGTCCCGCCCTGACTCAGCCCCAGCATTTT. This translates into CASSPALTQPQHF.

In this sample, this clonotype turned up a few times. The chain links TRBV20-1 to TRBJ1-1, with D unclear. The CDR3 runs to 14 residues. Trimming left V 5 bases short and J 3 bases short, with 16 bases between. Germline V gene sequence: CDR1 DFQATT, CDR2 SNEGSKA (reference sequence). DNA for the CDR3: TGCAGTGCTGCCCTGGGAGGTGGGGACACTGAAGCTTTCTTT. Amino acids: CSAALGGGDTEAFF.

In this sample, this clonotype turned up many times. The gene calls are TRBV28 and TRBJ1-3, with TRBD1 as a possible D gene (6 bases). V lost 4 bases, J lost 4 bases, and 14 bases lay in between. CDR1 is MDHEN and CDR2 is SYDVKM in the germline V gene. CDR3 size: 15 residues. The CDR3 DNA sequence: TGTGCCAGCAGTTCGCAGGGGTCGGGCGGAAACACCATATATTTT. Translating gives CASSSQGSGGNTIYF.

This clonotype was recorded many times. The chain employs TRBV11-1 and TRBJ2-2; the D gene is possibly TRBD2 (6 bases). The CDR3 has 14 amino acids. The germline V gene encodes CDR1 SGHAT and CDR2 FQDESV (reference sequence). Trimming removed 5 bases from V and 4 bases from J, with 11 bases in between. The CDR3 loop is CASSGRTGTGELFF. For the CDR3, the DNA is TGTGCCAGCAGCGGGAGGACGGGCACCGGGGAGCTGTTTTTT. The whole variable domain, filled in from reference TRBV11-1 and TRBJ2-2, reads EAEVAQSPRYKITEKSQAVAFWCDPISGHATLYWYRQILGQGPELLVQFQDESVVDDSQLPKDRFSAERLKGVDSTLKIQPAELGDSAMYLCASSGRTGTGELFFGEGSRLTVL.

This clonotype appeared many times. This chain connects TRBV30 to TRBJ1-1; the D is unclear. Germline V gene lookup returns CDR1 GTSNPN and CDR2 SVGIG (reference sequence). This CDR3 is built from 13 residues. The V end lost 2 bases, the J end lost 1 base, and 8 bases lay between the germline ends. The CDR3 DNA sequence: TGTGCCTGGAGTAAGAGCGCGAACACTGAAGCTTTCTTT. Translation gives CAWSKSANTEAFF.

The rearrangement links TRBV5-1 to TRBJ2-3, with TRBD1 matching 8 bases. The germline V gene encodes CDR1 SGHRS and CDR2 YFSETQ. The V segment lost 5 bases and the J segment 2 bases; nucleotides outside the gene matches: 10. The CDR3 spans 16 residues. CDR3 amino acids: CASSIRTGGYTDTQYF. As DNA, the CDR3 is TGCGCCAGCAGTATTCGCACAGGGGGGTACACAGATACGCAGTATTTT.

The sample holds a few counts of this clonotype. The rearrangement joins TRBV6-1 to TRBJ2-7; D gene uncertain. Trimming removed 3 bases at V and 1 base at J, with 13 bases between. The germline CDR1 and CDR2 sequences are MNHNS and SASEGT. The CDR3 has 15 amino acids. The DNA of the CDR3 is TGTGCCAGCAGTGACCACATCGGGTTTTCCTACGAGCAGTACTTC. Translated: CASSDHIGFSYEQYF.

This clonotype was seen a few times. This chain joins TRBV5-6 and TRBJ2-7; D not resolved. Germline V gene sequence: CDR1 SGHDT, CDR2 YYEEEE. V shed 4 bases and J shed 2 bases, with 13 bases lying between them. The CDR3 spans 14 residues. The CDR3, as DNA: TGTGCCAGCAGCCTGCGTTGGGGTGCCTACGAGCAGTACTTC. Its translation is CASSLRWGAYEQYF. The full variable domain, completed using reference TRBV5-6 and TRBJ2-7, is DAGVTQSPTHLIKTRGQQVTLRCSPKSGHDTVSWYQQALGQGPQFIFQYYEEEERQRGNFPDRFSGHQFPNYSSELNVNALLLGDSALYLCASSLRWGAYEQYFGPGTRLTVT.

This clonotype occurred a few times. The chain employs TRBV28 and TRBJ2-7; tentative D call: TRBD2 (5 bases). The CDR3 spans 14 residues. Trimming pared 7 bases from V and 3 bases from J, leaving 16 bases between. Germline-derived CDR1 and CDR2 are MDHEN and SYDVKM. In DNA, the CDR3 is TGTGCCAGCACCCAAGGAGGAACCTTCTACGAGCAGTACTTC. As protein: CASTQGGTFYEQYF. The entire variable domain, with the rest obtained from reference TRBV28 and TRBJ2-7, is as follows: DVKVTQSSRYLVKRTGEKVFLECVQDMDHENMFWYRQDPGLGLRLIYFSYDVKMKEKGDIPEGYSVSREKKERFSLILESASTNQTSMYLCASTQGGTFYEQYFGPGTRLTVT.

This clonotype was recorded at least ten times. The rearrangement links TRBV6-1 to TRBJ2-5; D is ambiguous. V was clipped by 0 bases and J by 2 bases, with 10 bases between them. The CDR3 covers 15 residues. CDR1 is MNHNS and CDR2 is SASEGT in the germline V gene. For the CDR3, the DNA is TGTGCCAGCAGTGAAGCCCTAGTGCTACAAGAGACCCAGTACTTC. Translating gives CASSEALVLQETQYF.

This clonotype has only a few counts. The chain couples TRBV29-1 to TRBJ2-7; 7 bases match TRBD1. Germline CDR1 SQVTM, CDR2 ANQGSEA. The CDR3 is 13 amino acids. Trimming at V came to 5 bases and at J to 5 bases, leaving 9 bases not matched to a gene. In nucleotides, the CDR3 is TGCAGCGTTCTGAGGGGGCTAGGGAACGAGCAGTACTTC. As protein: CSVLRGLGNEQYF.

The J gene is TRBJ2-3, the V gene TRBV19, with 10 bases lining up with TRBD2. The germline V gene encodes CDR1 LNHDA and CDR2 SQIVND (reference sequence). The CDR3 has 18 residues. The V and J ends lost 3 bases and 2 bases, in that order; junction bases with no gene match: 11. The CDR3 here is CASSMPSGSSGVTDTQYF. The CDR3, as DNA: TGTGCCAGTAGTATGCCTAGCGGGAGCTCTGGGGTCACAGATACGCAGTATTTT.

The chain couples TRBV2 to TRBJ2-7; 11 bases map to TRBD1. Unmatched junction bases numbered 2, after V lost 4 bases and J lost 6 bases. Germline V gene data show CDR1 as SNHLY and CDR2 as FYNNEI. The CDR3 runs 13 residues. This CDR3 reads CASSAGQGGEQYF. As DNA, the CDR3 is TGTGCCAGCAGTGCGGGACAGGGGGGCGAGCAGTACTTC.

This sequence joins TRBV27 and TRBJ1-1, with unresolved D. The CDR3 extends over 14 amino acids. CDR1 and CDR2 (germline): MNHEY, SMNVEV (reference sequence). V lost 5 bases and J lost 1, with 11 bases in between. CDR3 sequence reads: CASSLRPANTEAFF. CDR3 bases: TGTGCCAGCAGTCTCCGACCGGCGAACACTGAAGCTTTCTTT.

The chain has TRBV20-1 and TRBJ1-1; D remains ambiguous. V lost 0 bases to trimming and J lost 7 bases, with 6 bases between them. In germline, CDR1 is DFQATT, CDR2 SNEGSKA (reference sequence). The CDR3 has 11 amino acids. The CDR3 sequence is CSARDKLEAFF. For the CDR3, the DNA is TGCAGTGCTAGAGATAAACTTGAAGCTTTCTTT.

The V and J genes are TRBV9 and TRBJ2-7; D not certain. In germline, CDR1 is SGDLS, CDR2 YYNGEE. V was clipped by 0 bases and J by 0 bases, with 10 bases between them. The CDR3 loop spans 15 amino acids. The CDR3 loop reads CASSVESAHSYEQYF. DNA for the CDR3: TGTGCCAGCAGCGTAGAAAGCGCCCACTCCTACGAGCAGTACTTC.

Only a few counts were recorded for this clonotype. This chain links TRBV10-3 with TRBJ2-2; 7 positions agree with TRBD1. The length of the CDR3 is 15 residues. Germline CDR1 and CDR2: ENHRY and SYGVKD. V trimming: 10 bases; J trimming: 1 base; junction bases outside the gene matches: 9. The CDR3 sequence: CATQAGGMNTGELFF. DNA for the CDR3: TGTGCCACCCAGGCAGGGGGAATGAACACCGGGGAGCTGTTTTTT.

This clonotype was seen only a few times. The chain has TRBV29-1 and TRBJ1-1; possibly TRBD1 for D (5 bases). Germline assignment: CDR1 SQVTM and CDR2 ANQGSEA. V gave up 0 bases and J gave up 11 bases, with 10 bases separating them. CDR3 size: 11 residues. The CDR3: CSVEDLAGAFF. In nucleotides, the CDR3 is TGCAGCGTTGAAGATCTGGCAGGGGCTTTCTTT.

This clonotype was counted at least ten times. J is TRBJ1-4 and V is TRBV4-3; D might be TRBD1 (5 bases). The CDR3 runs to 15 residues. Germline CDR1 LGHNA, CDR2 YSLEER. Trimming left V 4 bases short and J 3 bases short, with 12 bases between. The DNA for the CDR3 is TGCGCCAGCAGCCGGACCCAGGGAGCTAATGAAAAACTGTTTTTT. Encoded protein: CASSRTQGANEKLFF.

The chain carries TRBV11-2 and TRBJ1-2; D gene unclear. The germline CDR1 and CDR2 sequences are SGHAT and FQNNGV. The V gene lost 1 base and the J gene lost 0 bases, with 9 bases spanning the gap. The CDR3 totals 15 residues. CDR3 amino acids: CASSLGNPTNYGYTF. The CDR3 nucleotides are TGTGCCAGCAGCTTAGGGAACCCGACTAACTATGGCTACACCTTC.

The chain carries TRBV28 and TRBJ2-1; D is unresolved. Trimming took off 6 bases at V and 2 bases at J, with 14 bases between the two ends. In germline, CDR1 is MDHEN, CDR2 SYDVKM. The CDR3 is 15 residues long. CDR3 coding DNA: TGTGCCAGCAGCCCCCGACCCCACCCCTACAATGAGCAGTTCTTC. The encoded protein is CASSPRPHPYNEQFF.

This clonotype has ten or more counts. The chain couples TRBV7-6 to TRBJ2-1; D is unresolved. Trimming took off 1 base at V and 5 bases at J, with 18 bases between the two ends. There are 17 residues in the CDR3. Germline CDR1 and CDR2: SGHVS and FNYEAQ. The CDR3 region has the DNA TGTGCCAGCAGCTTAGTAGCCCCCCACGCCGGTGACAATGAGCAGTTCTTC. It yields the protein CASSLVAPHAGDNEQFF.

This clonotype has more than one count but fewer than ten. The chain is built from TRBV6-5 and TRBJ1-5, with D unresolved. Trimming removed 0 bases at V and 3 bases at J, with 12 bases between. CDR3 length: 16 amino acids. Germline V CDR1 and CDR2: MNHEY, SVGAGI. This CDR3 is CASSYSMSGSNQPQHF. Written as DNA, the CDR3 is TGTGCCAGCAGTTACTCGATGTCGGGATCCAATCAGCCCCAGCATTTT.

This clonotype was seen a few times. The CDR3 nucleotides are TGTGCCAGCAGACGAGACTACGAGCAGTACTTC. Protein: CASRRDYEQYF. The chain is built from TRBV28 and TRBJ2-7; D not certain. With 6 bases removed from V and 3 bases from J, the gap between germline ends came to 6 bases. Germline values: CDR1 MDHEN, CDR2 SYDVKM. The CDR3 sequence is 11 residues long.

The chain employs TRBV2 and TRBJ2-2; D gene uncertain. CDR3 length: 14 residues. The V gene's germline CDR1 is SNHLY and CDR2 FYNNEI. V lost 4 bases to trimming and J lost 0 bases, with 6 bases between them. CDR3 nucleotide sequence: TGTGCCAGCAGTGCGGTCGCGAACACCGGGGAGCTGTTTTTT. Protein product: CASSAVANTGELFF.

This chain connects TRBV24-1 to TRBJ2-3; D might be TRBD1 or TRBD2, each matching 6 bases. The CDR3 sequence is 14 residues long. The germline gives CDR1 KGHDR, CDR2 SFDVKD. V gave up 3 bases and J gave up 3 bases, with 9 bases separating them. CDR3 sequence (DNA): TGTGCCACCAGTGATAGGAGGGGGACAGATACGCAGTATTTT. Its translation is CATSDRRGTDTQYF.